This T cell receptor (beta chain) originates from a study of T cell clonality in common variable immunodeficiency. Findings and caveats of the study: Reportedly, TCR beta sequences from common variable immunodeficiency showed fewer deletions and N-nucleotide insertions.

A note on this clone: What it recognizes is unknown. The CDR3 extends 3 residues past the end of the read, so its final part is completed from the germline J gene.

Some clones are missing from TCRdb's copy, which holds only in-frame ones; the method was immunoSEQ multiplex PCR. This sample comprises about 32,000 clones, none seen once only. Germline trimming cut 5 bases from V and 6 bases from J; bases unmatched to any gene: 11. Germline assignment: CDR1 SEHNR and CDR2 FQNEAQ (reference sequence). This CDR3 is built from 15 residues. Source material: peripheral blood mononuclear cells. The receptor was derived from a human donor with common variable immunodeficiency. The rearrangement joins TRBV7-9 to TRBJ2-7; 9 bases map to TRBD1. The CDR3 reads CASSRTGTGSREQYF. CDR3 DNA, as far as it was read: TGTGCCAGCAGCCGGACTGGGACAGGGTCTCGCGAG. Full variable domain (outside the CDR3, taken from reference TRBV7-9 and TRBJ2-7): DTGVSQNPRHKITKRGQNVTFRCDPISEHNRLYWYRQTLGQGPEFLTYFQNEAQLEKSRLLSDRFSAERPKGSFSTLEIQRTEQGDSAMYLCASSRTGTGSREQYFGPGTRLTVT.